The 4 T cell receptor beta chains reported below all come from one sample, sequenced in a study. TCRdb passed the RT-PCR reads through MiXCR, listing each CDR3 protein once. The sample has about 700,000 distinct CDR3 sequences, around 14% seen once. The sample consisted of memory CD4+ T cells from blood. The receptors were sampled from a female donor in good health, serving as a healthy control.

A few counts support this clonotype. The CDR3 DNA sequence: TGCGCCAGCAGCCAAGATCCCAGGGGCGGGGTGGCTGAAGCTTTCTTT. The encoded protein is CASSQDPRGGVAEAFF. The chain joins TRBV4-3 to TRBJ1-1, with TRBD1 as a possible D gene (6 bases). The germline V gene has CDR1 LGHNA and CDR2 YSLEER. The CDR3 spans 16 residues. V was clipped by 0 bases and J by 6 bases, with 17 bases between them.

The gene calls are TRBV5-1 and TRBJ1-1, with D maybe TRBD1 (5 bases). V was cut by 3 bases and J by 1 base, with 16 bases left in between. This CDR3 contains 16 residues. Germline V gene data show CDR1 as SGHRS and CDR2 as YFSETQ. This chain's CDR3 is CASSSQGGAENTEAFF. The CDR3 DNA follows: TGCGCCAGCAGCTCCCAAGGCGGGGCCGAGAACACTGAAGCTTTCTTT. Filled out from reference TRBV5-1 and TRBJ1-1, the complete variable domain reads KAGVTQTPRYLIKTRGQQVTLSCSPISGHRSVSWYQQTPGQGLQFLFEYFSETQRNKGNFPGRFSGRQFSNSRSEMNVSTLELGDSALYLCASSSQGGAENTEAFFGQGTRLTVV.

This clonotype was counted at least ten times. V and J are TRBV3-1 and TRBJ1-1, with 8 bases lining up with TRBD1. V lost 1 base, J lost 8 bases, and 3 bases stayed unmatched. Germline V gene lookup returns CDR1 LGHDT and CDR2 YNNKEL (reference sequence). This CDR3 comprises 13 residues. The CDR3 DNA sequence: TGTGCCAGCAGCCAAGGACAGGGGTTGGAAGCTTTCTTT. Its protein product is CASSQGQGLEAFF.

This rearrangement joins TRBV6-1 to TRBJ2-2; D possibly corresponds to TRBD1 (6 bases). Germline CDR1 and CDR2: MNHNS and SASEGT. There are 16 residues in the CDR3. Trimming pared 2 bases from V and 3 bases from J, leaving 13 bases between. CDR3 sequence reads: CASSELTGRDTGELFF. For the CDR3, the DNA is TGTGCCAGCAGTGAATTAACAGGGAGAGACACCGGGGAGCTGTTTTTT.